Sequencing of this T cell receptor (beta chain) was carried out in a study of cytomegalovirus exposure and HLA in healthy donors. Study-wide results and caveats: Per published reports, the classifier diagnosed cytomegalovirus status with high specificity and sensitivity. TCR beta V- and J-gene trimming, according to a later analysis, was linked to a missense DCLRE1C variant. It was taken for granted in presence/absence analyses that sequencing depth across donors was roughly uniform.

V lost 5 bases, J lost 0 bases, and 7 bases lay in between. This CDR3 comprises 13 residues. Germline V gene lookup returns CDR1 WNHNN and CDR2 SYGVQD (reference sequence). 60 Vbeta and 13 Jbeta primers were used in PCR. Using immunoSEQ multiplex PCR, the repertoire was profiled, and TCRdb retains in-frame clones only, with some absent. The sample yields roughly 80,000 clones, roughly 83% seen once. For this clone: The antigen remains undetermined.

The sequence came from a woman aged 45-65 years in good health and CMV-seronegative. The chain uses TRBV10-1 and TRBJ1-2, with D unclear. The source material was PBMCs. Written as DNA, the CDR3 is TGCGCCAGCAGTACCAGTCCTAACTATGGCTACACCTTC. It encodes CASSTSPNYGYTF.